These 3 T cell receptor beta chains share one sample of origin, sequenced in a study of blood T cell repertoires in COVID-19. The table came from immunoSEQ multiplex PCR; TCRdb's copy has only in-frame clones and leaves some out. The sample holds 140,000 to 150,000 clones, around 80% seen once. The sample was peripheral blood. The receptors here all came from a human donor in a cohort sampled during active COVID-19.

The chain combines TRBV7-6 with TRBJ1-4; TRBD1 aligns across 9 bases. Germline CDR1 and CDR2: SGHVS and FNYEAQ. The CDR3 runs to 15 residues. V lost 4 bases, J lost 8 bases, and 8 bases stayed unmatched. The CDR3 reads CASSSNRGHGEKLFF. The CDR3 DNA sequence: TGTGCCAGCAGCTCAAACAGGGGGCACGGGGAAAAACTGTTTTTT.

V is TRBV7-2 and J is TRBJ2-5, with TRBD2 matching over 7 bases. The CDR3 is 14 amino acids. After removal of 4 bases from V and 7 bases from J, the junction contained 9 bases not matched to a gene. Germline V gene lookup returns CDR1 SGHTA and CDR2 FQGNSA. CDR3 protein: CASSSPASGGTQYF. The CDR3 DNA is TGTGCCAGCAGCTCACCGGCGTCGGGGGGGACCCAGTACTTC.

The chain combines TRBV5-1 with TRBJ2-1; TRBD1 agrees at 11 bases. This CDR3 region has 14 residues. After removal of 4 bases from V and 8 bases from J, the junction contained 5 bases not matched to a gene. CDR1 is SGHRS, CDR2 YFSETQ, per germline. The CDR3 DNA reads TGCGCCAGCAGCCGGGGACAGGGGGTGGATGAGCAGTTCTTC. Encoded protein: CASSRGQGVDEQFF.